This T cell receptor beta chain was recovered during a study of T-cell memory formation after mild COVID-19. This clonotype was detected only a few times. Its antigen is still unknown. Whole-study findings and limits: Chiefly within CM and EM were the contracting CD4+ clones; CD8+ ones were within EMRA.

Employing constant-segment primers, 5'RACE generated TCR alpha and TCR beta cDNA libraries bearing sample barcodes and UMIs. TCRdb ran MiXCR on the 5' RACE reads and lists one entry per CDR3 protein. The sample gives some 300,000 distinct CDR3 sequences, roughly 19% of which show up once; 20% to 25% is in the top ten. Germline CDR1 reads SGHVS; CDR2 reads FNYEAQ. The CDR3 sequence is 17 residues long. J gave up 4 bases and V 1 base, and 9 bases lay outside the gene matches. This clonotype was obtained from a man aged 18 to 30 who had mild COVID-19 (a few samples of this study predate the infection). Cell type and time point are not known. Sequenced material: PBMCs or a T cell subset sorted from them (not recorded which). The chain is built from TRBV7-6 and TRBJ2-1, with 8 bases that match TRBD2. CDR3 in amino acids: CASSLGLAGGLYNEQFF. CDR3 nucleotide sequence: TGTGCCAGCAGCTTAGGTCTGGCGGGGGGACTTTACAATGAGCAGTTCTTC. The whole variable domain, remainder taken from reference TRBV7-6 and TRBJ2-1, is GAGVSQSPRYKVTKRGQDVALRCDPISGHVSLYWYRQALGQGPEFLTYFNYEAQQDKSGLPNDRFSAERPEGSISTLTIQRTEQRDSAMYRCASSLGLAGGLYNEQFFGPGTRLTVL.